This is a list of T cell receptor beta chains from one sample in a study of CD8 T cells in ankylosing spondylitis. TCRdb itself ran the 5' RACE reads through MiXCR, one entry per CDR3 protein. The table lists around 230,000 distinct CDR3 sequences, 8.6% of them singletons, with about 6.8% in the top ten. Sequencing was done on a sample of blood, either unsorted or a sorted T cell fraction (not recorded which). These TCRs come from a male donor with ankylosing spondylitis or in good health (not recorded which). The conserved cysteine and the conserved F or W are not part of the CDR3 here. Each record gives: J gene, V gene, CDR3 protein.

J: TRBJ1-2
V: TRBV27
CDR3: ASRREANYGYT

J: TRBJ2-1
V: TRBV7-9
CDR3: ASSLIRLAGEGNEQF

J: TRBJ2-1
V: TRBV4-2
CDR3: ASAGTSGYNEQF

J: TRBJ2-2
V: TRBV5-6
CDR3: ASSLVGGTGELF

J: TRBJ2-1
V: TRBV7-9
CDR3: ASSESRDTYNEQF

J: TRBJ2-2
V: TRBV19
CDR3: ASSQWTGELF

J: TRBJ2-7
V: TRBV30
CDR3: AWSVGFAEQY

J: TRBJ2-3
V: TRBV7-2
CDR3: ASMPGTMGTDTQY

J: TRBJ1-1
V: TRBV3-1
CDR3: ASSQWGDEAF

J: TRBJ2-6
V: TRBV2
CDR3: ASSYRQGRTGANVLT

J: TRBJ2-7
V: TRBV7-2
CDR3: ASSLDPGPYEQY

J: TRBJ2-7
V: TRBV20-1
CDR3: SATARSYEQY

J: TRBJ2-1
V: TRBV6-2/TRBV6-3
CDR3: ASSSGLVPNEQF

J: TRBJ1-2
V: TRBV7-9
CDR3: ASSFGQGMDYGYT

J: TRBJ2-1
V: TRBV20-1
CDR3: SASPVGNEQF

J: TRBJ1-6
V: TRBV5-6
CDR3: ASSLGVSPLH

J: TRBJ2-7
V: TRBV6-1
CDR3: AGETGNPGGEQY

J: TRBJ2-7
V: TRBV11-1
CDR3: ASNDRGYEQY

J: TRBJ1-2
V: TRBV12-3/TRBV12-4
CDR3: ASSFKGPYGYT

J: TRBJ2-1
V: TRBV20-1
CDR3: SARDGQGAYNEQF

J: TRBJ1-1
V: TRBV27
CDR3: ASSLSGLLNTEAF

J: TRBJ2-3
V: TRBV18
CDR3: ASSLTGLAGALDTQY

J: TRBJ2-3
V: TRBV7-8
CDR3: ASSVRDISTDTQY

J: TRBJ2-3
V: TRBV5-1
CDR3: ASSGGTDPDTQY